The rows below give T cell receptor beta chains drawn from one sample of a study of CD8+ T cells in alopecia areata. Repertoires were generated with immunoSEQ multiplex PCR, while TCRdb's copy carries only in-frame clones and drops some. The profile shows 100,000 to 130,000 clones, 45% to 60% of them singletons. Sample: NKG2D-low CD8+ T cells sorted from blood. The receptors stem from a human donor with alopecia areata. Both conserved end residues are part of each CDR3. D genes are given only for firm matches. Clone size appears in some rows only: once, few, many, or a class for an expanded clone.

V gene	clone size	CDR3 length	J gene	D gene	CDR3 protein	CDR3 DNA
TRBV6-5	-	13	TRBJ2-2	-	CASISGVGGELFF	TGTGCCAGCATCTCTGGGGTTGGGGGGGAGCTGTTTTTT
TRBV29-1	-	10	TRBJ2-3	-	CSVLRGTQYF	TGCAGCGTCCTTCGAGGTACGCAGTATTTT
TRBV13	-	15	TRBJ2-6	-	CASSSTLTGANVLTF	TGTGCCAGCAGCTCAACATTAACTGGGGCCAACGTCCTGACTTTC
TRBV27	-	12	TRBJ2-7	TRBD1	CASWGQGYEQYF	TGTGCCAGCTGGGGACAGGGCTACGAGCAGTACTTC
TRBV29-1	-	15	TRBJ2-6	TRBD1	CSAWTGLSGANVLTF	TGCAGCGCCTGGACAGGACTCTCTGGGGCCAACGTCCTGACTTTC
TRBV9	-	15	TRBJ2-2	TRBD1	CASTPGTENTGELFF	TGTGCCAGCACCCCGGGGACAGAGAACACCGGGGAGCTGTTTTTT
TRBV2	few	12	TRBJ2-7	-	CASKGKSYEQYF	TGTGCCAGCAAGGGCAAGTCCTACGAGCAGTACTTC
TRBV4-2	-	16	TRBJ1-3	TRBD1	CASSPTRQGAGNTIYF	TGTGCCAGCAGCCCGACCCGACAGGGCGCTGGAAACACCATATATTTT
TRBV23-1	-	13	TRBJ2-1	-	CASSQPDWGVPFF	TGCGCCAGCAGTCAACCTGATTGGGGGGTTCCGTTCTTC
TRBV10-3	few	15	TRBJ2-1	TRBD1	CAISEYERTGNEQFF	TGTGCCATCAGTGAGTATGAGCGGACAGGCAATGAGCAGTTCTTC
TRBV28	-	16	TRBJ2-7	-	CASRNGAGQHSYEQYF	TGTGCCAGCAGGAATGGTGCGGGACAGCACTCCTACGAGCAGTACTTC
TRBV30	-	14	TRBJ2-7	-	CAWSVYGRSYEQYF	TGTGCCTGGAGTGTATATGGGCGTTCCTACGAGCAGTACTTC
TRBV10-2	-	12	TRBJ2-7	-	CASSDPSYEQYF	TGCGCCAGCAGTGACCCGTCTTACGAGCAGTACTTC
TRBV7-9	few	13	TRBJ2-1	-	CASIPEGYNEQFF	TGTGCCAGCATCCCTGAAGGGTACAATGAGCAGTTCTTC
TRBV29-1	few	12	TRBJ1-1	-	CSVIGIPTEAFF	TGCAGCGTTATCGGGATCCCCACTGAAGCTTTCTTT
TRBV7-9	-	12	TRBJ2-7	-	CASSSRSYEQYF	TGTGCCAGCAGCTCGAGGTCCTACGAGCAGTACTTC
TRBV15	few	17	TRBJ2-3	TRBD2	CATSRDLSGSLEDTQYF	TGTGCCACCAGCAGGGACCTTAGCGGGAGCCTAGAAGATACGCAGTATTTT
TRBV7-8	-	16	TRBJ2-6	-	CASSPHGVNGANVLTF	TGTGCCAGCAGCCCCCACGGGGTAAATGGGGCCAACGTCCTGACTTTC
TRBV27	-	14	TRBJ2-7	TRBD1	CASSLGQGAVEQYF	TGTGCCAGCAGTTTGGGACAGGGGGCTGTTGAGCAGTACTTC
TRBV6-1	-	15	TRBJ2-3	-	CASSEARQSTDTQYF	TGTGCCAGCAGTGAAGCTAGACAAAGCACAGATACGCAGTATTTT
TRBV5-1	-	12	TRBJ2-3	TRBD2	CASSFGGLGLHF	TGCGCCAGCAGCTTTGGAGGACTAGGGCTCCATTTT
TRBV5-6	-	14	TRBJ2-3	-	CASGWPLRTDTQYF	TGTGCCAGCGGTTGGCCTCTTCGCACAGATACGCAGTATTTT
TRBV13	-	16	TRBJ2-3	TRBD2	CASSPRTSGSTDTQYF	TGTGCCAGCAGCCCTCGGACTAGCGGGAGCACAGATACGCAGTATTTT
TRBV7-6	-	13	TRBJ2-1	-	CASSLLISNEQFF	TGTGCCAGCAGCCTGCTTATCTCTAATGAGCAGTTCTTC
TRBV7-9	-	18	TRBJ2-2	-	CASSGPGVDSANTGELFF	TGTGCCAGCAGCGGCCCGGGGGTAGACAGTGCGAACACCGGGGAGCTGTTTTTT
TRBV13	once	16	TRBJ2-3	TRBD2	CASSLGLAGSTDTQYF	TGTGCCAGCAGCCTAGGACTAGCGGGATCCACAGATACGCAGTATTTT
TRBV5-1	-	15	TRBJ1-2	TRBD1	CASSPDRGVNYGYTF	TGCGCCAGCAGCCCTGACAGGGGGGTTAACTATGGCTACACCTTC
TRBV29-1	-	16	TRBJ2-1	TRBD1	CSVEDLRDRGPNEQFF	TGCAGCGTTGAAGACCTCCGGGACAGGGGGCCCAATGAGCAGTTCTTC
TRBV29-1	few	12	TRBJ1-5	-	CSVGYDNQPQHF	TGCAGCGTTGGGTACGACAATCAGCCCCAGCATTTT
TRBV29-1	-	12	TRBJ2-7	-	CSVEGRSYEQYF	TGCAGCGTTGAAGGTCGGTCCTACGAGCAGTACTTC
TRBV28	-	12	TRBJ2-1	TRBD1	CASSLLGQQQFF	TGTGCCAGCAGTTTATTGGGACAGCAGCAGTTCTTC
TRBV4-1	-	14	TRBJ1-1	-	CASSQAQGGPEAFF	TGCGCCAGCAGCCAAGCTCAGGGAGGCCCTGAAGCTTTCTTT
TRBV23-1	few	17	TRBJ2-2	-	CASSQRDSLPRTGELFF	TGCGCCAGCAGTCAAAGGGACTCCTTGCCACGTACCGGGGAGCTGTTTTTT
TRBV4-1	few	17	TRBJ1-4	-	CASSQTYGRPDNEKLFF	TGCGCCAGCAGCCAAACCTACGGGAGGCCAGATAATGAAAAACTGTTTTTT
TRBV7-3	-	16	TRBJ2-1	-	CASTKTGRSTYNEQFF	TGTGCCAGCACCAAGACAGGTAGATCTACCTACAATGAGCAGTTCTTC
TRBV10-1	-	15	TRBJ2-7	TRBD2	CASSVETSGSYEQYF	TGCGCCAGCAGTGTTGAGACTAGCGGATCCTACGAGCAGTACTTC
TRBV5-6	-	12	TRBJ1-2	-	CASRSSNYGYTF	TGTGCCAGTCGTAGTTCTAACTATGGCTACACCTTC
TRBV29-1	-	14	TRBJ2-1	-	CSVEEGAGGNEQFF	TGCAGCGTTGAAGAGGGTGCCGGGGGCAATGAGCAGTTCTTC
TRBV7-8	-	14	TRBJ1-1	-	CASSLRQTNTEAFF	TGTGCCAGCAGCCTCCGACAGACGAACACTGAAGCTTTCTTT
TRBV7-6	-	14	TRBJ2-3	-	CASSPEPFGATQYF	TGTGCCAGCAGTCCAGAACCTTTTGGGGCTACGCAGTATTTT
TRBV2	few	18	TRBJ2-5	TRBD1	CASSRPGDSLLTQETQYF	TGTGCCAGCAGTCGCCCCGGGGACAGCTTACTCACGCAAGAGACCCAGTACTTC
TRBV29-1	-	14	TRBJ1-2	TRBD1	CSVDPGQGSGGYTF	TGCAGCGTTGATCCGGGACAGGGGTCGGGAGGCTACACCTTC
TRBV4-1	-	11	TRBJ2-3	-	CASSLTDTQYF	TGCGCCAGCAGCCTGACAGATACGCAGTATTTT
TRBV4-2	-	15	TRBJ2-2	-	CASSQEWGDTGELFF	TGTGCCAGCAGCCAAGAGTGGGGAGACACCGGGGAGCTGTTTTTT
TRBV7-9	-	15	TRBJ2-3	-	CASSPKWGERDTQYF	TGTGCCAGCAGTCCAAAGTGGGGAGAACGCGATACGCAGTATTTT
TRBV23-1	-	18	TRBJ2-6	TRBD1	CASSQLRGQGAGANVLTF	TGCGCCAGCAGTCAATTACGGGGCCAGGGGGCTGGGGCCAACGTCCTGACTTTC
TRBV11-1	-	16	TRBJ1-1	-	CASSLGPAFFGGPTFF	TGTGCCAGCAGCTTAGGACCGGCTTTTTTCGGGGGGCCAACTTTCTTT
TRBV5-1	-	14	TRBJ1-4	-	CASSLYSMEEKLFF	TGCGCCAGCAGCTTGTACTCTATGGAGGAAAAACTGTTTTTT